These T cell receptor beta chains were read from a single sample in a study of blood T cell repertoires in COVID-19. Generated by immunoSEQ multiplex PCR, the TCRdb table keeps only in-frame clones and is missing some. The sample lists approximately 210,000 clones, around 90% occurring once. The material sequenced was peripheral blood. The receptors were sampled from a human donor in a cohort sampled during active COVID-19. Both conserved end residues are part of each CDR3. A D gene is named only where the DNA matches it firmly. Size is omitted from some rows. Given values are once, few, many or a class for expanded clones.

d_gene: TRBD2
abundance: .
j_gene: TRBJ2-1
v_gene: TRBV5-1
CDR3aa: CASSSLAGVDYNEQFF
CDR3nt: TGCGCCAGCAGCTCACTAGCGGGGGTTGACTACAATGAGCAGTTCTTC

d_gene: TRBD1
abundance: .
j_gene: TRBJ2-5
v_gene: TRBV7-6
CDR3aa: CASSLGGQGGETQYF
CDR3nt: TGTGCCAGCAGCTTAGGCGGACAGGGAGGAGAGACCCAGTACTTC

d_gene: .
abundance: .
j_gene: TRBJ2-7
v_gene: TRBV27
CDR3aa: CASSLSFGTYEQYF
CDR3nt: TGTGCCAGCAGTTTATCGTTCGGTACCTACGAGCAGTACTTC

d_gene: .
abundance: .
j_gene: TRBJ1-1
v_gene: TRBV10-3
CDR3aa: CAISESGGITEAFF
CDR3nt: TGTGCCATCAGTGAGTCAGGAGGGATAACTGAAGCTTTCTTT

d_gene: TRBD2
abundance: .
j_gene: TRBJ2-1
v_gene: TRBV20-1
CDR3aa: CSASARWLAGVSYNEQFF
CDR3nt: TGCAGTGCTAGTGCTCGCTGGCTAGCGGGGGTTTCCTACAATGAGCAGTTCTTC

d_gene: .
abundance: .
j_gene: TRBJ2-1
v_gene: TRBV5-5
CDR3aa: CASSPLDSYNEQFF
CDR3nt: TGTGCCAGCAGCCCTTTGGACAGTTACAATGAGCAGTTCTTC

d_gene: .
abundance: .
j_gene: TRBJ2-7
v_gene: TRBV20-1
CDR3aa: CSARDQYEQYF
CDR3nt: TGCAGTGCTAGAGATCAATACGAGCAGTACTTC

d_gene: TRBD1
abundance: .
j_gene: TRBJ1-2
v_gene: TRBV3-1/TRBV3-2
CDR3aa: CASSQGRTGGNYGYTF
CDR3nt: TGTGCCAGCAGCCAAGGTCGGACAGGGGGGAACTATGGCTACACCTTC

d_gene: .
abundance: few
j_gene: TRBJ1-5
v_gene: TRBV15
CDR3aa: CATSRDEGGNQPQHF
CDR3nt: TGTGCCACCAGCAGAGATGAGGGGGGCAATCAGCCCCAGCATTTT

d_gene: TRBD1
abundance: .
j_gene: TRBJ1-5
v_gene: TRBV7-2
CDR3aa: CASSATGVSNQPQHF
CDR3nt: TGTGCCAGCAGCGCCACAGGGGTAAGCAATCAGCCCCAGCATTTT

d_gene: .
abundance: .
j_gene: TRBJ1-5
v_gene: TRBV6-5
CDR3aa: CAGGLSGNQPQHF
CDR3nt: TGTGCCGGGGGACTCTCCGGGAATCAGCCCCAGCATTTT

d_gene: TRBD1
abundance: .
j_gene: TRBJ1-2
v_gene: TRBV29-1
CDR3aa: CSVEAMTGFGGYTF
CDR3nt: TGCAGCGTTGAAGCAATGACAGGGTTCGGAGGCTACACCTTC

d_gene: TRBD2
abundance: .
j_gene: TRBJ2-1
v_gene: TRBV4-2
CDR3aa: CASSQVEGLAGYEQFF
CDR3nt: TGTGCCAGCAGCCAAGTAGAGGGACTAGCGGGATATGAGCAGTTCTTC

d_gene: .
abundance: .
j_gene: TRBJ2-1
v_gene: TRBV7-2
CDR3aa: CASSLIRGYNEQFF
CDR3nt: TGTGCCAGCAGCTTAATAAGGGGGTACAATGAGCAGTTCTTC

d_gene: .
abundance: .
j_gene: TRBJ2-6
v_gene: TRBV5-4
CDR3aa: CASSLFGANVLTF
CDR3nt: TGTGCCAGCAGCCTCTTCGGGGCCAACGTCCTGACTTTC

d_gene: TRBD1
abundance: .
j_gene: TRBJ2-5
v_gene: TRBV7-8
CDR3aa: CASSSGTGEETQYF
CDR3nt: TGTGCCAGCAGCTCCGGGACAGGGGAGGAGACCCAGTACTTC

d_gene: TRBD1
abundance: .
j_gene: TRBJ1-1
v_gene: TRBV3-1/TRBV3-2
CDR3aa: CASSQEWTGSLNTEAFF
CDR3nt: TGTGCCAGCAGCCAAGAGTGGACAGGGTCCCTGAACACTGAAGCTTTCTTT

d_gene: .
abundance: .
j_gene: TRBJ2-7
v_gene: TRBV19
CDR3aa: CASSKGHGYRSGYEQYF
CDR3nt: TGTGCCAGTAGTAAGGGACACGGGTACAGGTCGGGCTACGAGCAGTACTTC

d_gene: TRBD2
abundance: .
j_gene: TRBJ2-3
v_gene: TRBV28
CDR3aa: CASSTTSGSKVSTDTQYF
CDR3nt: TGTGCCAGCAGTACGACTAGCGGGAGTAAGGTTAGCACAGATACGCAGTATTTT

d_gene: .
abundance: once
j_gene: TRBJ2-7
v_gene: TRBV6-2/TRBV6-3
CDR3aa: CASSLYYEQYF
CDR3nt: TGTGCCAGCAGTTTGTACTACGAGCAGTACTTC

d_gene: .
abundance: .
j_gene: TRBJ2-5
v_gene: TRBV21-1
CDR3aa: CASSGHTAGETQYF
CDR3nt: TGTGCCAGCAGCGGACACACGGCAGGAGAGACCCAGTACTTC

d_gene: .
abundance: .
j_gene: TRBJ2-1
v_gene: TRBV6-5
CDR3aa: CASSSLASYNEQFF
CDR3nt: TGTGCCAGCAGTTCACTAGCCTCCTACAATGAGCAGTTCTTC

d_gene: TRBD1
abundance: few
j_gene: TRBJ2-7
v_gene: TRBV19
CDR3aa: CASSIGFETGGEQYF
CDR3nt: TGTGCCAGTAGTATAGGGTTCGAGACAGGGGGCGAGCAGTACTTC

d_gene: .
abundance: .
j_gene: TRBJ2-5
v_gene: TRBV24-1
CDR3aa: CATSSRVRETQYF
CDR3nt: TGTGCCACCAGTAGCCGAGTGCGGGAGACCCAGTACTTC

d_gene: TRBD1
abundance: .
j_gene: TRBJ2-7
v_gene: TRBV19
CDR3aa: CASSRDRGVGEQYF
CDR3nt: TGTGCCAGTAGTCGGGACAGGGGGGTCGGAGAGCAGTACTTC

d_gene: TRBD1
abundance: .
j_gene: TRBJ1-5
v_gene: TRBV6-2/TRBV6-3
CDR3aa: CASSYSTGYQPQHF
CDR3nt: TGTGCCAGCAGTTACTCGACAGGGTATCAGCCCCAGCATTTT

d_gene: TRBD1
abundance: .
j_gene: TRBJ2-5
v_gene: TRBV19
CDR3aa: CASSIEGAKTQYF
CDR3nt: TGTGCCAGTAGTATCGAGGGGGCAAAGACCCAGTACTTC

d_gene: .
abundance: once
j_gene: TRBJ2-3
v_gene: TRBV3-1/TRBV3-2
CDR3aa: CASSLGGGGTSTDTQYF
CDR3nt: TGTGCCAGCAGCCTTGGGGGGGGCGGTACTAGCACAGATACGCAGTATTTT

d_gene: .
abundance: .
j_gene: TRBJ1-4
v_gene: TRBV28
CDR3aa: CASSLGGGDEKLFF
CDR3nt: TGTGCCAGCAGTTTAGGGGGGGGCGATGAAAAACTGTTTTTT

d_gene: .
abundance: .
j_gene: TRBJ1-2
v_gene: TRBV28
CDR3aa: CASSTLRGYTF
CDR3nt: TGTGCCAGCAGTACCCTACGAGGCTACACCTTC

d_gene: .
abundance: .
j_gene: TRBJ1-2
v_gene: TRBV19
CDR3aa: CASISTGNYGYTF
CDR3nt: TGTGCCAGTATCTCGACAGGCAACTATGGCTACACCTTC

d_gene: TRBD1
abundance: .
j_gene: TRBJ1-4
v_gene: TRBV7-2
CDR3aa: CASSYQTGVNEKLFF
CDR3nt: TGTGCCAGCAGCTACCAGACAGGGGTTAATGAAAAACTGTTTTTT

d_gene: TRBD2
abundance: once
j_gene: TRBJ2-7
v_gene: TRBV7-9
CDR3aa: CASSGPLAGEEQYF
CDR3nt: TGTGCCAGCAGTGGGCCCCTAGCGGGAGAGGAGCAGTACTTC

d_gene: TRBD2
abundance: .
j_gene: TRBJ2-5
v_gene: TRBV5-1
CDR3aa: CASSSGAGGVQETQYF
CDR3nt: TGCGCCAGCAGCTCAGGAGCGGGGGGTGTCCAAGAGACCCAGTACTTC

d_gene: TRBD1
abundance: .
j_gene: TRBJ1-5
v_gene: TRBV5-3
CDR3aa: CARSLARQGPQPQHF
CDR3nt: TGTGCCAGAAGCTTGGCGAGACAGGGGCCTCAGCCCCAGCATTTT

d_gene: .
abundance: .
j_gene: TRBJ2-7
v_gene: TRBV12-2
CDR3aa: CASRACYYYCEQYF
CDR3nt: .